Each of the 18 T cell receptor beta chains below was sequenced from the same sample in a study of cytomegalovirus exposure and HLA in healthy donors. PCR used 60 Vbeta primers and 13 Jbeta primers. Some clones are missing from TCRdb's copy, which holds only in-frame ones; the method was immunoSEQ multiplex PCR. The sample shows some 120,000 clones, approximately 81% of them seen only once. Sequenced: PBMCs. These receptors were obtained from a man in his thirties or forties in good health and CMV-seropositive.

A remark on this clone: The junction departs from germline at one end; a sequencing error may be responsible. The chain links TRBV7-9 to TRBJ1-2; 8 bases agree with TRBD1. Germline V gene data show CDR1 as SEHNR and CDR2 as FQNEAQ (reference sequence). The CDR3 contains 14 residues. The CDR3: CSSSLTGGFYGYTF. The CDR3 bases are TGTTCCAGCAGCTTAACAGGGGGTTTCTATGGCTACACCTTC. Filled out from reference TRBV7-9 and TRBJ1-2, the complete variable domain reads DTGVSQNPRHKITKRGQNVTFRCDPISEHNRLYWYRQTLGQGPEFLTYFQNEAQLEKSRLLSDRFSAERPKGSFSTLEIQRTEQGDSAMYLCSSSLTGGFYGYTFGSGTRLTVV.

The rearrangement uses TRBV18 and TRBJ2-7; a possible D gene is TRBD2 (5 bases). The CDR3 is 14 residues long. The V gene's germline CDR1 is KGHSH and CDR2 LQKENI. Between the trimmed V and J ends, which lost 2 bases and 3 bases, there was a span of 11 bases. The CDR3 protein is CASSPTAAGYEQYF. In DNA, the CDR3 is TGTGCCAGCTCACCAACGGCTGCGGGCTACGAGCAGTACTTC. Complete variable domain (other parts from reference TRBV18 and TRBJ2-7): NAGVMQNPRHLVRRRGQEARLRCSPMKGHSHVYWYRQLPEEGLKFMVYLQKENIIDESGMPKERFSAEFPKEGPSILRIQQVVRGDSAAYFCASSPTAAGYEQYFGPGTRLTVT.

V gene TRBV30 combines with J gene TRBJ2-2; tentatively, D is TRBD1 (6 bases). The germline gives CDR1 GTSNPN, CDR2 SVGIG (reference sequence). The CDR3 is 14 residues long. Trimming removed 1 base from V and 6 bases from J, with 12 bases in between. CDR3 loop: CAWSGTVFPGELFF. Written as DNA, the CDR3 is TGTGCCTGGAGTGGGACAGTTTTTCCCGGGGAGCTGTTTTTT.

The V gene is TRBV28, the J gene TRBJ2-1; TRBD2 aligns across 9 bases. The length of the CDR3 is 14 residues. Germline V gives CDR1 MDHEN, CDR2 SYDVKM. Trimming at V came to 4 bases and at J to 4 bases, leaving 2 bases not matched to a gene. The CDR3 nucleotides are TGTGCCAGCAGTTGGACTAGCGTGTACAATGAGCAGTTCTTC. Translated: CASSWTSVYNEQFF. Supplemented by reference TRBV28 and TRBJ2-1, the full variable domain reads DVKVTQSSRYLVKRTGEKVFLECVQDMDHENMFWYRQDPGLGLRLIYFSYDVKMKEKGDIPEGYSVSREKKERFSLILESASTNQTSMYLCASSWTSVYNEQFFGPGTRLTVL.

This chain uses TRBV10-2 with TRBJ2-7, with D maybe TRBD1 (7 bases). Trimming removed 4 bases at V and 3 bases at J, with 13 bases between. Looked up from germline, CDR1 is WSHSY and CDR2 is SAAADI. The CDR3 has 14 amino acids. In DNA form, the CDR3 reads TGCGCCAGCAGTGGACAGGGAGGTAACTACGAGCAGTACTTC. Translation: CASSGQGGNYEQYF.

The chain links TRBV7-2 to TRBJ1-2; 9 positions match TRBD1. Germline V CDR1 and CDR2: SGHTA, FQGNSA. The CDR3 is made up of 15 amino acids. V gave up 0 bases and J gave up 2 bases; unmatched junction bases: 1. CDR3 sequence reads: CASSLAGTGNYGYTF. In DNA, the CDR3 is TGTGCCAGCAGCTTAGCCGGGACAGGGAACTATGGCTACACCTTC.

The chain has TRBV19 and TRBJ1-2; D might be TRBD1 (5 bases). The V gene's germline CDR1 is LNHDA and CDR2 SQIVND (reference sequence). This CDR3 contains 14 residues. With 2 bases removed from V and 7 bases from J, the gap between germline ends came to 14 bases. This chain's CDR3 is CASSILQGTLGYTF. CDR3 coding DNA: TGTGCCAGTAGTATATTGCAGGGAACCCTTGGCTACACCTTC.

DNA of the CDR3: TGTGCCAGCAGCGACAGCAACACTGAAGCTTTCTTT. Amino acids: CASSDSNTEAFF. V is TRBV5-6 and J is TRBJ1-1; TRBD1 might be the D (5 bases). The CDR3 has 12 residues. The germline V and J ends were trimmed by 4 bases and 2 bases, with 6 bases remaining between them. Germline values: CDR1 SGHDT, CDR2 YYEEEE.

The chain has TRBV11-1 and TRBJ1-1, with D uncertain. Germline CDR1 is SGHAT and CDR2 is FQDESV (reference sequence). Trimming took off 2 bases at V and 0 bases at J, with 4 bases between the two ends. This CDR3 is 13 amino acids long. In nucleotides, the CDR3 is TGTGCCAGCAGCTTATTCATGAACACTGAAGCTTTCTTT. Protein: CASSLFMNTEAFF.

The chain links TRBV4-2 to TRBJ2-7; D is possibly TRBD1 (5 bases). V was cut by 2 bases and J by 9 bases, with 11 bases left in between. CDR3 length equals 12 residues. Germline V CDR1 and CDR2: LGHNA, YNFKEQ. CDR3 residues: CASSQQGNGQYF. CDR3 nucleotides: TGTGCCAGCAGCCAACAGGGTAACGGGCAGTACTTC.

The gene calls are TRBV9 and TRBJ2-5, with a weak D call TRBD2 (7 bases). Germline CDR1 is SGDLS and CDR2 is YYNGEE. The CDR3 totals 17 residues. V was shortened by 3 bases and J by 4 bases, with 22 bases between the two germline ends. The CDR3 DNA reads as TGTGCCAGCAGCGCCCGGAGGGGGGGGCCTTTGGCAGAGACCCAGTACTTC. Translated, it gives CASSARRGGPLAETQYF.

The chain recombines TRBV5-4 with TRBJ2-7; a possible D gene is TRBD2 (5 bases). V was clipped by 0 bases and J by 3 bases, with 16 bases between them. This CDR3 has 16 residues. Germline V gives CDR1 SGHNT, CDR2 YYREEE (reference sequence). The CDR3 DNA follows: TGTGCCAGCAGCTTGGCTTGGGGAGAGACGCTCTACGAGCAGTACTTC. This gives the protein CASSLAWGETLYEQYF.

The gene calls are TRBV29-1 and TRBJ1-1; TRBD1 agrees at 8 bases. The V and J ends lost 7 bases and 5 bases, in that order; junction bases with no gene match: 6. Germline lookup yields CDR1 SQVTM and CDR2 ANQGSEA. This CDR3 comprises 12 residues. DNA of the CDR3: TGCAGCGCCGACAGGGGTTTGACTGAAGCTTTCTTT. Amino acid sequence: CSADRGLTEAFF.

Only one count was recorded for this clone. CDR3 nucleotide sequence: TGTGCCATCAGTACGACAGGGGAGGAGACCCAGTACTTC. Protein sequence: CAISTTGEETQYF. V gene TRBV10-3 combines with J gene TRBJ2-5; 8 nucleotides match TRBD1. With 5 bases clipped from V and 5 bases from J, the junction kept 4 bases outside the gene matches. The CDR3 length is 13 residues. Per the germline V gene, CDR1 is ENHRY and CDR2 is SYGVKD.

This clone appeared a single time. The chain carries TRBV21-1 and TRBJ2-5; the D segment call TRBD1 is taken from the table without a DNA check. TRBV21-1 is a documented pseudogene. The CDR3 covers 13 residues. CDR3: CASSWTGGETQYF. The CDR3, as DNA: TGTGCCAGCAGTTGGACAGGGGGAGAGACCCAGTACTTC.

This chain connects TRBV30 to TRBJ2-1; 9 bases align to TRBD2. The length of the CDR3 is 14 residues. After removal of 3 bases from V and 8 bases from J, the junction contained 8 bases not matched to a gene. CDR1 and CDR2 from the germline V gene are GTSNPN and SVGIG (reference sequence). The CDR3 bases are TGTGCCTGGAGAAGAAAGACTAGCGGATATGAGCAGTTCTTC. This encodes CAWRRKTSGYEQFF.

The chain recombines TRBV5-4 with TRBJ2-7; 10 bases are a match to TRBD2. Germline CDR1 reads SGHNT; CDR2 reads YYREEE (reference sequence). J lost 2 bases, V lost 2 bases, and 1 base had no gene match. CDR3 length equals 14 residues. The CDR3 nucleotides are TGTGCCAGCAGCTTAGCGGGAGGGGCCTACGAGCAGTACTTC. This encodes CASSLAGGAYEQYF.

This clone was counted a few times. V and J are TRBV6-4 and TRBJ2-7; TRBD1 matches at 9 bases. CDR3 size: 15 residues. The V gene's germline CDR1 is MRHNA and CDR2 SNTAGT. Losses at the gene ends were 3 bases for V and 5 bases for J; bases not matched to a gene: 8. DNA of the CDR3: TGTGCCAGCAGTGAGGGACAGGGACCAGGGGACGAGCAGTACTTC. Its protein product is CASSEGQGPGDEQYF.